Listed below are T cell receptor beta chains from one sample, sequenced in a study of CD8 T cells in ankylosing spondylitis. TCRdb fed the 5' RACE reads into MiXCR, producing one record per CDR3 protein. The table has about 190,000 distinct CDR3 sequences, approximately 13% seen once. Source material: blood, either unsorted or a sorted T cell fraction (not recorded which). All receptors come from a female donor with ankylosing spondylitis or in good health (not recorded which). The CDR3 runs from the conserved cysteine through the conserved F or W. A D gene is named only where the DNA matches it firmly. Only part of the rows carry a size: once, few, many, or a class if the clone is expanded.

d_call j_call v_call clone_size cdr3_nt cdr3_aa
NA TRBJ2-7 TRBV10-2 NA TGCGCCAGCAGTGAAATAGAAACGGACGAGCAGTACTTC CASSEIETDEQYF
TRBD1 TRBJ2-1 TRBV2 NA TGTGCCAGCAGCCCGACAGGGGTTTCCGATGAGCAGTTCTTC CASSPTGVSDEQFF
NA TRBJ1-1 TRBV7-2 many TGTGCCAGCAGCTCCTATCTGGGGACCCAGGAAGCTTTCTTT CASSSYLGTQEAFF
TRBD2 TRBJ2-1 TRBV6-7 many TGTGCCAGCGCGGGAGTATGCCATGAGCAGTTCTTC CASAGVCHEQFF
NA TRBJ2-1 TRBV29-1 many TGCAGCGTTTGGCGGGGCGGATCCTACAATGAGCAGTTCTTC CSVWRGGSYNEQFF
TRBD2 TRBJ2-7 TRBV7-2 many TGTGCCAGCAGCCGAGGACTAGCGGGAGTCGAGCAGTACTTC CASSRGLAGVEQYF
TRBD1 TRBJ2-7 TRBV20-1 NA TGCAGTGCTCTCCCCGAGACAGGGGTCGAGCAGTACTTC CSALPETGVEQYF
NA TRBJ2-2 TRBV12-3/TRBV12-4 many TGTGCCAGCAGTTTAGGGGCAGGCACCGGGGAGCTGTTTTTT CASSLGAGTGELFF
NA TRBJ1-3 TRBV29-1 NA TGCAGCGTTGCTTGGAGCTCTGGAAACACCATATATTTT CSVAWSSGNTIYF
TRBD1 TRBJ2-2 TRBV11-2 few TGTGCCAGCACTCCCCTTCTTGGACAGGGGTACACCGGGGAGCTGTTTTTT CASTPLLGQGYTGELFF
NA TRBJ2-7 TRBV20-1 NA TGCAGTGCTAGAAGCGGACCCGGGGGCGAGCAGTACTTC CSARSGPGGEQYF
TRBD2 TRBJ2-7 TRBV20-1 few TGCAGTGCTAGAATCGCGGGAGCTCTGGGCGAGCAGTACTTC CSARIAGALGEQYF
NA TRBJ1-1 TRBV5-1 many TGCGCCAGCAGCAGGGGAGCACCCTACACTGAAGCTTTCTTT CASSRGAPYTEAFF
TRBD1 TRBJ1-5 TRBV29-1 many TGCAGCGTTGAAACGGACAGGGGGAGCAATCAGCCCCAGCATTTT CSVETDRGSNQPQHF
TRBD1 TRBJ2-7 TRBV7-9 few TGTGCCAGCAGCTTAGCCCAGGGGGTTTACGAGCAGTACTTC CASSLAQGVYEQYF
NA TRBJ1-5 TRBV4-1 many TGCGCCAGCAGCCAAGATAGGGGCGGCTTGTTAGGCAATCAGCCCCAGCATTTT CASSQDRGGLLGNQPQHF
NA TRBJ1-5 TRBV5-1 many TGCGCCAGCAGCTTGGCAGGAATTAGCAATCAGCCCCAGCATTTT CASSLAGISNQPQHF
NA TRBJ2-6 TRBV7-3 many TGTGCCAGCAGCTTAAATGGGGGCGGATACTCTGGGGCCAACGTCCTGACTTTC CASSLNGGGYSGANVLTF
NA TRBJ2-1 TRBV11-2 few TGTGCCAGCAGCTTAGATTCCCGGATGGGAAGTCTATACAATGAGCAGTTCTTC CASSLDSRMGSLYNEQFF
TRBD2 TRBJ2-2 TRBV12-3/TRBV12-4 many TGTGCCAGCACCGTTAGCGGGACGTCCGGGGAGCTGTTTTTT CASTVSGTSGELFF
NA TRBJ2-1 TRBV2 NA TGTGCCAGCAGTGCGTTGTACAATGAGCAGTTCTTC CASSALYNEQFF
TRBD1 TRBJ2-7 TRBV9 many TGTGCCAGCAGCCCTAGGGGACAGGGGTCCAACGAGCAGTACTTC CASSPRGQGSNEQYF
NA TRBJ2-2 TRBV5-1 many TGCGCCAGCAGCTTGGGACTGAGGAACACCGGGGAGCTGTTTTTT CASSLGLRNTGELFF
NA TRBJ2-4 TRBV11-2 NA TGTGCCAGCAGCTTAGATCGCGGGGGCCGGGGGTTCAAAAACATTCAGTACTTC CASSLDRGGRGFKNIQYF
TRBD2 TRBJ2-7 TRBV5-1 many TGCGCCAGCAGCTTCGGGGGGAGTGTCGACGAGCAGTACTTC CASSFGGSVDEQYF
NA TRBJ2-1 TRBV7-2 many TGTGCCAGCAGCTTATGGGCAGGGGAGGGCAATGAGCAGTTCTTC CASSLWAGEGNEQFF
NA TRBJ2-2 TRBV27 many TGTGCCAGCAGTTTAATCGTTGGGGTTTCGAACACCGGGGAGCTGTTTTTT CASSLIVGVSNTGELFF
NA TRBJ1-1 TRBV11-2 many TGTGCCAGCAGCTTGGGACCGGCGGCTTTCTTT CASSLGPAAFF
NA TRBJ1-2 TRBV20-1 many TGCAGTGCGAAGGGGCTAACCGGGTATGGCTACACCTTC CSAKGLTGYGYTF
TRBD2 TRBJ2-5 TRBV2 NA TGTGCCAGCAGGGAGCTGGGACTAGCGCTTAAAGAGACCCAGTACTTC CASRELGLALKETQYF
NA TRBJ1-1 TRBV6-1 many TGTGCCAGCAGTGAAGGGGGGACAAGTGAAGCTTTCTTT CASSEGGTSEAFF
NA TRBJ2-7 TRBV6-2/TRBV6-3 NA TGTGCCAGCCACCTGGCGTCGACCTACGAGCAGTACTTC CASHLASTYEQYF
TRBD1 TRBJ1-2 TRBV7-2 NA TGTGCCAGCAGCCGACAGGGGGCGGACTATGGCTACACCTTC CASSRQGADYGYTF